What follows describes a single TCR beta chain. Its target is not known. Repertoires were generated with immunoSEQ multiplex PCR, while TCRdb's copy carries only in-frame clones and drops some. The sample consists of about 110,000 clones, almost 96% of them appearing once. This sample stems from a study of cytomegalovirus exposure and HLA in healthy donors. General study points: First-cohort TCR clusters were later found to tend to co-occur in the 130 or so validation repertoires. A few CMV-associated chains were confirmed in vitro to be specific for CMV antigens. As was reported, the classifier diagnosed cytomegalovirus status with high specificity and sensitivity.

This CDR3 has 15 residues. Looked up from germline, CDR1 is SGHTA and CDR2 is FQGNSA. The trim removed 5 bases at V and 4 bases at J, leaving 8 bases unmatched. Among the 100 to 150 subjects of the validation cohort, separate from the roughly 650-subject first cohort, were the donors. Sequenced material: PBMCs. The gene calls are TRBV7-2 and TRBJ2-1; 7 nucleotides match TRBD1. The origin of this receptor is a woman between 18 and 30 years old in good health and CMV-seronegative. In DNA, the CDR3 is TGTGCCAGCAGCCGAGACAGGGCCACGTACAATGAGCAGTTCTTC. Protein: CASSRDRATYNEQFF.